These 24 T cell receptor beta chains share one sample of origin, sequenced in a study of monozygotic twins with inflammatory bowel disease. TCRdb reprocessed the 5' RACE reads; each CDR3 protein has one entry and no DNA is given. The repertoire shows fewer than 450,000 distinct CDR3 sequences; the top ten hold 2.5% to 3%. Sequenced input: blood. These receptors originate from a human donor with ulcerative colitis or Crohn's disease, or a healthy co-twin of an affected twin (not recorded which).

The chain has TRBV10-2 and TRBJ1-2; TCRdb names TRBD1, which stays unverified in the absence of DNA. Germline loops: CDR1 WSHSY, CDR2 SAAADI. The CDR3 is 11 amino acids. This chain's CDR3 is CASGQNYGYTF.

The V and J genes are TRBV27 and TRBJ1-6; with no DNA, the TCRdb D assignment of TRBD1 cannot be verified. Germline CDR1 and CDR2: MNHEY and SMNVEV (reference sequence). This CDR3 region has 13 residues. CDR3 in amino acids: CASCRDYNSPLHF.

This chain joins TRBV11-1 and TRBJ2-3; lacking DNA, the TRBD1 call made by TCRdb goes unchecked. The germline CDR1 and CDR2 sequences are SGHAT and FQDESV (reference sequence). This CDR3 region has 19 residues. The CDR3 here is CASSLGKYLDRVVADTQYF. The full variable domain, rest sourced from reference TRBV11-1 and TRBJ2-3, is EAEVAQSPRYKITEKSQAVAFWCDPISGHATLYWYRQILGQGPELLVQFQDESVVDDSQLPKDRFSAERLKGVDSTLKIQPAELGDSAMYLCASSLGKYLDRVVADTQYFGPGTRLTVL.

The CDR3 here is CASSLVSTGGKKLFF. This sequence joins TRBV7-2 and TRBJ1-4; TCRdb proposes TRBD1, but this gene call is untestable without DNA. Germline CDR1 is SGHTA and CDR2 is FQGNSA. The CDR3 runs 15 residues.

The chain links TRBV6-4 to TRBJ2-7. The germline V gene encodes CDR1 MRHNA and CDR2 SNTAGT. This CDR3 comprises 17 residues. This CDR3 is CASSDPDGQAITYEQYF.

This rearrangement joins TRBV4-1 to TRBJ1-1; TCRdb gives TRBD1 as the D gene, but with no DNA this cannot be confirmed. In germline, CDR1 is MGHRA, CDR2 YSYEKL. The CDR3 is 15 amino acids. The CDR3 protein is CASSKIGQGSTEAFF.

The chain links TRBV5-8 to TRBJ1-2. The germline CDR1 and CDR2 sequences are SGHTS and YDEGEE. The CDR3 loop spans 12 amino acids. The CDR3 sequence is CASSLASRIYTF.

The gene calls are TRBV10-1 and TRBJ2-3; TCRdb proposes TRBD1, but this gene call is untestable without DNA. Germline CDR1 and CDR2: WNHNN and SYGVQD (reference sequence). This CDR3 contains 13 residues. The CDR3 protein is CATRTDGTDTQYF.

The chain has TRBV7-3 and TRBJ2-2; TCRdb returns TRBD1, unconfirmable since there is no DNA. The CDR3 runs 18 residues. Germline V gene lookup returns CDR1 SGHTA and CDR2 FQGTGA. CDR3 protein: CASSLNPWGRERGGELFF.

The chain combines TRBV19 with TRBJ1-2; the D gene TCRdb calls, TRBD1, cannot be checked with no DNA. CDR3 length equals 11 residues. Per germline, CDR1 LNHDA and CDR2 SQIVND (reference sequence). The CDR3 is CATNSGGGYTF.

V usage is TRBV15 and J usage is TRBJ2-5; TCRdb's assignment of TRBD2 cannot be checked, as there is no DNA. The CDR3 sequence is 15 residues long. CDR1 LNHNV and CDR2 YYDKDF come from the germline V gene (reference sequence). CDR3 loop: CATSPSGYTQETQYF.

This chain connects TRBV7-9 to TRBJ2-7. The germline CDR1 and CDR2 sequences are SEHNR and FQNEAQ (reference sequence). The CDR3 contains 16 residues. The CDR3 sequence: CASSLALGVLPYEQYF.

The chain couples TRBV7-2 to TRBJ2-1; lacking DNA, the TRBD2 call made by TCRdb goes unchecked. The CDR3 is made up of 13 amino acids. Germline lookup yields CDR1 SGHTA and CDR2 FQGNSA. CDR3 amino acids: CASSPGPSREQFF.

This chain uses TRBV19 with TRBJ1-2. The germline CDR1 and CDR2 sequences are LNHDA and SQIVND (reference sequence). The CDR3 consists of 15 residues. The CDR3: CASSAGRVTNYGYTF.

The chain is built from TRBV4-1 and TRBJ2-3; as DNA is missing, the TRBD2 call by TCRdb cannot be tested. Germline V CDR1 and CDR2: MGHRA, YSYEKL. This CDR3 region has 16 residues. This CDR3 is CASSLQTSGGTDTQYF.

The gene calls are TRBV7-2 and TRBJ1-2; TCRdb's assignment of TRBD1 cannot be checked, as there is no DNA. Germline V gene sequence: CDR1 SGHTA, CDR2 FQGNSA. The CDR3 totals 15 residues. CDR3 protein: CASSPNRDRGHGYTF.

The V gene is TRBV4-1, the J gene TRBJ2-7; TCRdb names TRBD1, which stays unverified in the absence of DNA. Per germline, CDR1 MGHRA and CDR2 YSYEKL. The CDR3 is 13 residues long. CDR3 sequence: CASSQRRAYEQYF.

The chain carries TRBV7-2 and TRBJ2-7; checking the TCRdb D call of TRBD2 is not possible without DNA. Germline V lookup: CDR1 SGHTA, CDR2 FQGNSA. The CDR3 runs to 15 residues. CDR3 amino acids: CASSYGTSGAYEQYF.

This chain connects TRBV20-1 to TRBJ1-6; the D call of TRBD1 rests on TCRdb alone, since no DNA is present to check it. CDR1 DFQATT and CDR2 SNEGSKA come from the germline V gene (reference sequence). The CDR3 has 15 amino acids. This CDR3 is CSAREPTGLNSPLHF.

The gene calls are TRBV18 and TRBJ1-1; TCRdb indicates TRBD1, and absent DNA this call remains unverified. Germline V CDR1 and CDR2: KGHSH, LQKENI. CDR3 length: 17 residues. CDR3 sequence: CASSPPGQGGWFTEAFF.

V and J are TRBV7-9 and TRBJ1-1. There are 13 residues in the CDR3. Germline V gene lookup returns CDR1 SEHNR and CDR2 FQNEAQ (reference sequence). CDR3 protein: CASSLVTQLEAFF.

The V call is TRBV29-1, the J call TRBJ2-2; TCRdb gives TRBD2 as the D gene, but with no DNA this cannot be confirmed. CDR3 length: 14 amino acids. Germline V gene lookup returns CDR1 SQVTM and CDR2 ANQGSEA. The CDR3 loop reads CSVEETRSPGELFF.

The chain links TRBV6-1 to TRBJ1-1; checking the TCRdb D call of TRBD1 is not possible without DNA. This CDR3 region has 15 residues. The germline V gene encodes CDR1 MNHNS and CDR2 SASEGT. The CDR3 here is CASKKDRVVNTEAFF.

V usage is TRBV11-2 and J usage is TRBJ2-7. From germline, CDR1 is SGHAT and CDR2 FQNNGV. The CDR3 has 12 amino acids. This CDR3 reads CASSLERGQIFF.